The 28 T cell receptor beta chains below all came from one sample that was sequenced in a study of CD8+ T cells in alopecia areata. RNA extraction and reverse transcription yielded cDNA as sequencing template. The method was immunoSEQ multiplex PCR; TCRdb's version includes in-frame clones alone and lacks a portion of them. Of 110,000 or so clones listed, under 40% are singletons. Sequencing was carried out using CD4+ T cells sorted from blood. All receptors derive from a human donor with alopecia areata.

This rearrangement joins TRBV29-1 to TRBJ2-5; 9 bases match TRBD2. This CDR3 region has 14 residues. Looked up from germline, CDR1 is SQVTM and CDR2 is ANQGSEA. V lost 4 bases, J lost 5 bases, and 8 bases stayed unmatched. In DNA, the CDR3 is TGCAGCGTTGGTGGCGGGGGGGCCGGTGAGACCCAGTACTTC. Amino acids: CSVGGGGAGETQYF. The full variable domain, its missing parts supplied by reference TRBV29-1 and TRBJ2-5, is SAVISQKPSRDICQRGTSLTIQCQVDSQVTMMFWYRQQPGQSLTLIATANQGSEATYESGFVIDKFPISRPNLTFSTLTVSNMSPEDSSIYLCSVGGGGAGETQYFGPGTRLLVL.

The chain couples TRBV28 to TRBJ2-4; 9 nucleotides match TRBD1. Germline CDR1 reads MDHEN; CDR2 reads SYDVKM. The CDR3 runs 13 residues. The V segment lost 4 bases and the J segment 9 bases; nucleotides outside the gene matches: 4. CDR3 protein: CASSWDRDAIQYF. As DNA, the CDR3 is TGTGCCAGCAGTTGGGACAGGGACGCCATTCAGTACTTC.

The rearrangement uses TRBV6-5 and TRBJ2-3, with D tentatively TRBD2 (5 bases). The CDR3 length is 14 residues. Trimming removed 0 bases from V and 4 bases from J, with 8 bases in between. Germline V gene data show CDR1 as MNHEY and CDR2 as SVGAGI. CDR3 sequence (DNA): TGTGCCAGCAGTTACTCTCGCGGGCCAGATACGCAGTATTTT. Translated, it gives CASSYSRGPDTQYF.

CDR3 in amino acids: CASSLSGTGTYEQYF. The CDR3 DNA reads as TGTGCCAGCAGCCTTAGCGGGACGGGGACCTACGAGCAGTACTTC. V is TRBV28 and J is TRBJ2-7; 8 bases map to TRBD2. Per germline, CDR1 MDHEN and CDR2 SYDVKM. Trimming removed 6 bases from V and 2 bases from J; junction bases left unmatched: 9. The CDR3 is 15 residues long.

V and J are TRBV7-8 and TRBJ2-3; D call uncertain. The CDR3 is 14 amino acids. Germline V gives CDR1 SGHVS, CDR2 FQNEAQ. Trimming removed 1 base at V and 12 bases at J, with 17 bases between. CDR3 in DNA: TGTGCCAGCAGCTTAGAAGATAACCCCCTGGCCCAGTATTTT. Encoded protein: CASSLEDNPLAQYF.

This chain uses TRBV4-3 with TRBJ2-1, with 7 positions matching TRBD2. Trimming cost V 0 bases and J 6 bases; bases outside gene matches: 8. Looked up from germline, CDR1 is LGHNA and CDR2 is YSLEER. The CDR3 extends over 16 amino acids. The CDR3 sequence: CASSQDRLAAFNEQFF. CDR3 coding DNA: TGCGCCAGCAGCCAAGATAGGCTAGCGGCGTTCAATGAGCAGTTCTTC.

This rearrangement joins TRBV29-1 to TRBJ1-5; D not certain. V lost 4 bases to trimming and J lost 5 bases, with 12 bases between them. Germline V CDR1 and CDR2: SQVTM, ANQGSEA. The CDR3 has 13 amino acids. DNA of the CDR3: TGCAGCGTTGTTGGAGGTAGGGATCAGCCCCAGCATTTT. This encodes CSVVGGRDQPQHF.

The rearrangement links TRBV11-2 to TRBJ2-5, with D maybe TRBD2 (7 bases). The CDR3 totals 13 residues. With 5 bases removed from V and 5 bases from J, the gap between germline ends came to 12 bases. The germline V gene encodes CDR1 SGHAT and CDR2 FQNNGV. The CDR3 spells CASSHRGAETQYF. DNA for the CDR3: TGTGCCAGCAGCCACCGGGGGGCCGAGACCCAGTACTTC.

The rearrangement joins TRBV29-1 to TRBJ2-1; 7 nucleotides line up with TRBD2. In germline, CDR1 is SQVTM, CDR2 ANQGSEA. The V gene end was trimmed by 3 bases and the J gene end by 2 bases; junction bases not matched to a gene: 1. The CDR3 totals 13 residues. The CDR3 here is CSVERETYNEQFF. CDR3 DNA: TGCAGCGTTGAGCGGGAGACCTACAATGAGCAGTTCTTC.

This clone occurred a few times. The V gene is TRBV28, the J gene TRBJ2-7, with 7 bases lining up with TRBD1. Trimming at V came to 3 bases and at J to 13 bases, leaving 9 bases not matched to a gene. The CDR3 is 12 amino acids. Germline assignment: CDR1 MDHEN and CDR2 SYDVKM. This CDR3 reads CASSFGLAGGYF. The CDR3 DNA is TGTGCCAGCAGTTTCGGGCTAGCAGGGGGTTACTTC. Using reference TRBV28 and TRBJ2-7 for the parts outside the CDR3, the full variable domain is DVKVTQSSRYLVKRTGEKVFLECVQDMDHENMFWYRQDPGLGLRLIYFSYDVKMKEKGDIPEGYSVSREKKERFSLILESASTNQTSMYLCASSFGLAGGYFGPGTRLTVT.

This clone was observed a few times. This chain uses TRBV7-8 with TRBJ2-1; D remains ambiguous. CDR1 is SGHVS, CDR2 FQNEAQ, per germline. The V and J ends lost 5 bases and 0 bases respectively, with 14 bases between them. The CDR3 is 16 residues long. This chain's CDR3 is CASSEKMGGSYNEQFF. CDR3 coding DNA: TGTGCCAGCAGCGAAAAGATGGGTGGCTCCTACAATGAGCAGTTCTTC.

J is TRBJ1-2 and V is TRBV4-1; D gene ambiguous. With 4 bases removed from V and 8 bases from J, the gap between germline ends came to 11 bases. The germline CDR1 and CDR2 sequences are MGHRA and YSYEKL. The CDR3 consists of 12 residues. CDR3 DNA sequence: TGCGCCAGCAGCCCGGTACTGGGAGGCTACACCTTC. This sequence encodes CASSPVLGGYTF.

There are a few counts of this clone. CDR3 loop: CSVEVVGGYTF. CDR3 DNA sequence: TGCAGCGTTGAAGTCGTGGGTGGCTACACCTTC. The chain carries TRBV29-1 and TRBJ1-2; D gene unclear. V lost 1 base and J lost 7, with 7 bases in between. The germline CDR1 and CDR2 sequences are SQVTM and ANQGSEA. CDR3 length: 11 residues.

V is TRBV25-1 and J is TRBJ2-7; tentative D call: TRBD2 (6 bases). The CDR3 is 16 amino acids. Germline V gives CDR1 MGHDK, CDR2 SYGVNS. The germline V and J ends were trimmed by 3 bases and 0 bases, with 15 bases remaining between them. The DNA of the CDR3 is TGTGCCAGCAGTGAGGGATGGGGGGTCCCCTCCTACGAGCAGTACTTC. Amino acid sequence: CASSEGWGVPSYEQYF.

Regarding this clone: A junction boundary mismatches the germline segment, possibly from a read error. This chain connects TRBV7-8 to TRBJ1-2, with D possibly TRBD1 on 6 matching bases. The CDR3 runs 14 residues. CDR1 and CDR2 (germline): SGHVS, FQNEAQ. The CDR3: CASSSHRDTYGHTF. Written as DNA, the CDR3 is TGTGCCAGCAGCTCCCACAGGGATACCTATGGCCACACCTTC.

The chain employs TRBV5-1 and TRBJ2-1; TRBD2 aligns across 10 bases. The CDR3 loop spans 15 amino acids. The V gene's germline CDR1 is SGHRS and CDR2 YFSETQ. Trimming at V came to 3 bases and at J to 5 bases, leaving 5 bases not matched to a gene. CDR3 sequence: CASSWALAGNNEQFF. The CDR3 DNA follows: TGCGCCAGCAGCTGGGCACTAGCGGGGAACAATGAGCAGTTCTTC.

The CDR3 DNA sequence: TGTGCCAGCAGTTCCCAGGGGGCACGGGCTTTCTTT. It specifies CASSSQGARAFF. V is TRBV2 and J is TRBJ1-1, with 8 bases matching TRBD1. V trimming: 5 bases; J trimming: 11 bases; junction bases outside the gene matches: 7. Germline assignment: CDR1 SNHLY and CDR2 FYNNEI. There are 12 residues in the CDR3.

This clone was seen a few times. The CDR3 bases are TGTGCCAGCAGCCATATCGGACAGGGGGTCCCTCGGAGCTACACCTTC. Protein product: CASSHIGQGVPRSYTF. This chain connects TRBV5-6 to TRBJ1-2; 10 bases agree with TRBD1. Germline V lookup: CDR1 SGHDT, CDR2 YYEEEE. The J segment lost 9 bases and the V segment lost 4 bases, leaving 15 bases of the junction unmatched. The CDR3 runs to 16 residues.

This rearrangement joins TRBV7-3 to TRBJ2-6; TRBD1 matches at 7 bases. The V segment lost 5 bases and the J segment 2 bases; nucleotides outside the gene matches: 6. Looked up from germline, CDR1 is SGHTA and CDR2 is FQGTGA. CDR3 length equals 16 residues. The CDR3 bases are TGTGCCAGCAGCCCACAAACAGGGGCTGGGGCCAACGTCCTGACTTTC. Protein sequence: CASSPQTGAGANVLTF.

The rearrangement uses TRBV10-3 and TRBJ2-7, with D possibly TRBD2 on 6 matching bases. Per the germline V gene, CDR1 is ENHRY and CDR2 is SYGVKD. The CDR3 is 13 residues long. V was shortened by 5 bases and J by 2 bases, with 10 bases between the two germline ends. As DNA, the CDR3 is TGTGCCATCAGTCGGGAGAGACCCTACGAGCAGTACTTC. Protein product: CAISRERPYEQYF.

This clone has a handful of counts. The rearrangement uses TRBV7-2 and TRBJ2-3; no clear D. Germline V gives CDR1 SGHTA, CDR2 FQGNSA. This CDR3 is 13 amino acids long. Trimming took off 4 bases at V and 5 bases at J, with 10 bases between the two ends. As DNA, the CDR3 is TGTGCCAGCAGCTCCCCTAGAGTAGATACGCAGTATTTT. Translated, it gives CASSSPRVDTQYF.

The rearrangement links TRBV7-3 to TRBJ1-1; TRBD1 is a possible D gene (6 bases). The germline V and J ends were trimmed by 2 bases and 4 bases, with 14 bases remaining between them. The CDR3 is 15 amino acids. The V gene's germline CDR1 is SGHTA and CDR2 FQGTGA. The CDR3 sequence is CASSLQQGEGTEAFF. Here the CDR3 DNA reads TGTGCCAGCAGCTTACAACAGGGCGAGGGCACTGAAGCTTTCTTT.

V and J are TRBV7-9 and TRBJ1-3; D unclear. The CDR3 totals 15 residues. Germline V CDR1 and CDR2: SEHNR, FQNEAQ (reference sequence). V lost 4 bases to trimming and J lost 1 base, with 11 bases between them. CDR3 amino acids: CASSSPLGSGNTIYF. CDR3 in DNA: TGTGCCAGCAGCTCTCCCCTCGGATCTGGAAACACCATATATTTT.

This sequence joins TRBV5-1 and TRBJ2-5; D is perhaps TRBD1 (6 bases). Trimming stripped 2 bases from V and 2 bases from J, with 10 bases between. The length of the CDR3 is 14 residues. Germline CDR1 SGHRS, CDR2 YFSETQ. This chain's CDR3 is CASSLGQTQETQYF. In DNA, the CDR3 is TGCGCCAGCAGCTTAGGACAGACTCAAGAGACCCAGTACTTC.

This chain links TRBV30 with TRBJ1-2; 9 positions agree with TRBD1. The trim removed 2 bases at V and 7 bases at J, leaving 2 bases unmatched. The CDR3 is made up of 12 amino acids. Looked up from germline, CDR1 is GTSNPN and CDR2 is SVGIG (reference sequence). The chain's CDR3 is CAWSRDRVGYTF. CDR3 DNA: TGTGCCTGGAGTCGGGACAGGGTTGGCTACACCTTC.

The genes are TRBV5-1 and TRBJ2-1, with TRBD2 identical over 12 bases. Germline V gene lookup returns CDR1 SGHRS and CDR2 YFSETQ. The CDR3 has 14 amino acids. The V gene end was trimmed by 6 bases and the J gene end by 3 bases; junction bases not matched to a gene: 1. CDR3 sequence reads: CASTTSGSYNEQFF. In nucleotides, the CDR3 is TGCGCCAGCACGACTAGCGGGAGCTACAATGAGCAGTTCTTC.

There are a few counts of this clone. The CDR3 is CASSDRQSVTGETQYF. Here the CDR3 DNA reads TGTGCCAGCAGTGATCGGCAGTCCGTTACGGGAGAGACCCAGTACTTC. The chain recombines TRBV2 with TRBJ2-5; D gene ambiguous. CDR3 length: 16 residues. V was clipped by 3 bases and J by 4 bases, with 18 bases between them. Germline values: CDR1 SNHLY, CDR2 FYNNEI.

This clone has only a few counts. The chain is built from TRBV29-1 and TRBJ2-1; 7 positions agree with TRBD1. CDR3 length: 14 residues. The germline CDR1 and CDR2 sequences are SQVTM and ANQGSEA. The trim removed 4 bases at V and 7 bases at J, leaving 10 bases unmatched. The DNA for the CDR3 is TGCAGCGTTGGCTTCAGGCAGGGGGTAAATGAGCAGTTCTTC. Protein: CSVGFRQGVNEQFF.